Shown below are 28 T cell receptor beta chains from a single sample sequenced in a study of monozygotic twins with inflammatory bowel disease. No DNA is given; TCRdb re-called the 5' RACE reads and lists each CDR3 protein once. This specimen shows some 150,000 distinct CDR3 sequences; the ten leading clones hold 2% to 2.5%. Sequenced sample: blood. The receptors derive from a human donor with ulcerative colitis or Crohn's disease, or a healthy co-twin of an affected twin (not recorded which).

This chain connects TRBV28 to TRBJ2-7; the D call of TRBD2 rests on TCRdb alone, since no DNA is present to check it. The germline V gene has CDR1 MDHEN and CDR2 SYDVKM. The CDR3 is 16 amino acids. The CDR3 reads CASSKIAGIVSYEQYF.

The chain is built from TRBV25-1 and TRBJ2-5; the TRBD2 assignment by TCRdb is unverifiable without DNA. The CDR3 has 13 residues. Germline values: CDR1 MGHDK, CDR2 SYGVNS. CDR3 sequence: CASSETSGETQYF.

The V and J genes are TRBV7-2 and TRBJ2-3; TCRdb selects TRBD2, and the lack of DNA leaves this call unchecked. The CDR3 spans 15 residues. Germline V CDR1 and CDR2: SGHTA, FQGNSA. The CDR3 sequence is CASSFRFGPPDTQYF.

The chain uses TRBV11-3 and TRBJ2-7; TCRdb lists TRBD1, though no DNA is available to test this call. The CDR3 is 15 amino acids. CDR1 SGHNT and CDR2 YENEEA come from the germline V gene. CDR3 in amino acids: CASSLNRGPPYEQYF.

The CDR3 protein is CASSYGLAGGSIQETQYF. The chain employs TRBV6-2 or TRBV6-3 and TRBJ2-5; as DNA is missing, the TRBD2 call by TCRdb cannot be tested. CDR3 size: 18 residues. Germline assignment: CDR1 MNHEY and CDR2 SVGEGT.

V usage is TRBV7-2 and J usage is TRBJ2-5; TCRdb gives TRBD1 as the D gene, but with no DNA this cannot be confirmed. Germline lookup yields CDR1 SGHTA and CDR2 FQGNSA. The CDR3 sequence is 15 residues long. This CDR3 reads CASSLVWDGQETQYF.

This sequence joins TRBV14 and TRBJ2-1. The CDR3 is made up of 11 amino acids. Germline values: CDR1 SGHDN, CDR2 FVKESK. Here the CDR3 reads CASSQAVEQFF.

This CDR3 reads CSASVGVDYGYTF. This rearrangement joins TRBV20-1 to TRBJ1-2. Germline V gene data show CDR1 as DFQATT and CDR2 as SNEGSKA (reference sequence). The CDR3 is 13 amino acids.

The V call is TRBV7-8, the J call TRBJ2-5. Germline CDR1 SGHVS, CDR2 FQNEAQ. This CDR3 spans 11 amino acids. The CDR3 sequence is CASSHHETQYF.

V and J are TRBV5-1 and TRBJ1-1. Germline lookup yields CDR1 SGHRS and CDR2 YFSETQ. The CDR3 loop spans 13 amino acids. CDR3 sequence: CASSLGVPWFAFF.

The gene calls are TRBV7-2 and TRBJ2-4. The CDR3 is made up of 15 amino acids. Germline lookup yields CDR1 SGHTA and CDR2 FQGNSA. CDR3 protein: CASSLYGVAKNIQYF.

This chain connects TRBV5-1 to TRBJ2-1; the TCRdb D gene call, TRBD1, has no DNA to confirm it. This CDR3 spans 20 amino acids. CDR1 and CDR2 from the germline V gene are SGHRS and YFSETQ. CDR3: CASSFLGLGQGANGHAEQFF.

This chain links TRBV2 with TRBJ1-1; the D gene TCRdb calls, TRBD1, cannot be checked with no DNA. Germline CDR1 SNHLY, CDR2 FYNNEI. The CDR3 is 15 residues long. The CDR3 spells CASSDPRQTHTEAFF. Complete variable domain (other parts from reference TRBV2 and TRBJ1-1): EPEVTQTPSHQVTQMGQEVILRCVPISNHLYFYWYRQILGQKVEFLVSFYNNEISEKSEIFDDQFSVERPDGSNFTLKIRSTKLEDSAMYFCASSDPRQTHTEAFFGQGTRLTVV.

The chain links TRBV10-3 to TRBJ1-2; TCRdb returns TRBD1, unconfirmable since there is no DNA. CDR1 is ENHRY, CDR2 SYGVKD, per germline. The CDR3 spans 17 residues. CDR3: CAISESDRGNGNYGYTF.

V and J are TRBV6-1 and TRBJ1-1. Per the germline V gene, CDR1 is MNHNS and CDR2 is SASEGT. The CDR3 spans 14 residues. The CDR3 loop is CASSGGPMNTEAFF.

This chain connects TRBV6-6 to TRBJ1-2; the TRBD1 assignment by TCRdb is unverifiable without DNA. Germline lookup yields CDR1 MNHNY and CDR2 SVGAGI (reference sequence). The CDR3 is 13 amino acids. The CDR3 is CASSATGTGGRTF.

This CDR3 reads CASSLRQGSYEQYF. This chain connects TRBV5-1 to TRBJ2-7; the TCRdb call, TRBD1, lacks DNA for checking. Germline V lookup: CDR1 SGHRS, CDR2 YFSETQ. The CDR3 has 14 amino acids.

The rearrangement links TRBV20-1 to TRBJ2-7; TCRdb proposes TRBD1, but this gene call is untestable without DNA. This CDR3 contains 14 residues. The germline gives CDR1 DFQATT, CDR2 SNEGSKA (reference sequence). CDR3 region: CSAPGGGLTYEQYF.

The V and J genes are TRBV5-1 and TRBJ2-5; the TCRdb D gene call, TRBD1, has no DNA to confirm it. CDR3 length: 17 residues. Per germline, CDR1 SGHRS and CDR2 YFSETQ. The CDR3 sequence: CASSLRGPQGRGETQYF. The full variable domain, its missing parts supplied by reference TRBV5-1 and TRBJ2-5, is KAGVTQTPRYLIKTRGQQVTLSCSPISGHRSVSWYQQTPGQGLQFLFEYFSETQRNKGNFPGRFSGRQFSNSRSEMNVSTLELGDSALYLCASSLRGPQGRGETQYFGPGTRLLVL.

The CDR3 sequence is CASSSGLAGGTYEQYF. The J gene is TRBJ2-7, the V gene TRBV18; TCRdb's D call of TRBD2 is untestable without DNA. Germline V lookup: CDR1 KGHSH, CDR2 LQKENI. The CDR3 is made up of 16 amino acids.

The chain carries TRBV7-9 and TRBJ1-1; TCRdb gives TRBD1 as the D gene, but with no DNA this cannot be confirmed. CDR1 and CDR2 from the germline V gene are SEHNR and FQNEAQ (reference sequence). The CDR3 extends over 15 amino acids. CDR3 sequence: CASSLNRRLNTEAFF.

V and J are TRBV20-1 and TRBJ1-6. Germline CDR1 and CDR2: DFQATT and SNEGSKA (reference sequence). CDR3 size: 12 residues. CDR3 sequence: CSSQGPNSPLHF.

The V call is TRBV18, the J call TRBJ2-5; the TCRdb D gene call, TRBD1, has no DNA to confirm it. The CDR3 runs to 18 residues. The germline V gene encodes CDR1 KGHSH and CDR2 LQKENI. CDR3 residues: CASSPPTNRGLWQETQYF.

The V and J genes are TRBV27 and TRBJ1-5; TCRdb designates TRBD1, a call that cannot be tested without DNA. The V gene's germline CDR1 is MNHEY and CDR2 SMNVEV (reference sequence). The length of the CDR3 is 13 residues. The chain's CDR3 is CASTGDRGQPQHF.

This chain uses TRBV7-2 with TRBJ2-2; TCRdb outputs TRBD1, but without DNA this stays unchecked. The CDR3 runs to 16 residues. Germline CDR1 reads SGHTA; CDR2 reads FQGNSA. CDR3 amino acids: CASSEGGGTNTGELFF.

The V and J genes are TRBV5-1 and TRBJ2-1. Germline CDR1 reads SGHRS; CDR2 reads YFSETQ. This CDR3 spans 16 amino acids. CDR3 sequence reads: CASRPTSASSYNEQFF.

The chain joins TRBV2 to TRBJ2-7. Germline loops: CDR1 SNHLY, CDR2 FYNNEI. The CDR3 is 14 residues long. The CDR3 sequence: CASSERVSSYEQYF. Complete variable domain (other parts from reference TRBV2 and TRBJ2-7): EPEVTQTPSHQVTQMGQEVILRCVPISNHLYFYWYRQILGQKVEFLVSFYNNEISEKSEIFDDQFSVERPDGSNFTLKIRSTKLEDSAMYFCASSERVSSYEQYFGPGTRLTVT.

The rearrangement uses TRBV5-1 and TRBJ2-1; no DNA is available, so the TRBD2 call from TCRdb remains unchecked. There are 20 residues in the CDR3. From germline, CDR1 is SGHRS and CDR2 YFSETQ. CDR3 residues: CASRFLAGVPSYGSYNEQFF.